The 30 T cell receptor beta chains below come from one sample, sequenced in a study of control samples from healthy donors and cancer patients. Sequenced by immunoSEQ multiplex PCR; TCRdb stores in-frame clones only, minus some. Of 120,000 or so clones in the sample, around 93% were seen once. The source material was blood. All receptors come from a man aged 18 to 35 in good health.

The CDR3 DNA is TGTGCCATCAGTGAGTCGAGCCAGGGGGTAGGAGCTTCACCCCTCCACTTT. This encodes CAISESSQGVGASPLHF. The chain combines TRBV10-3 with TRBJ1-6; the match to TRBD1 covers 7 bases. The trim removed 0 bases at V and 9 bases at J, leaving 11 bases unmatched. The CDR3 covers 17 residues. The germline gives CDR1 ENHRY, CDR2 SYGVKD.

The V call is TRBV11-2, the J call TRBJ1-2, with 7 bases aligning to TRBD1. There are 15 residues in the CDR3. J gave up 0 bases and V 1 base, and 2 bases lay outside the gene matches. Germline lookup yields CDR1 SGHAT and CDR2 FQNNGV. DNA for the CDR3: TGTGCCAGCAGCTTAGGACAGGGAGCTAACTATGGCTACACCTTC. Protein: CASSLGQGANYGYTF.

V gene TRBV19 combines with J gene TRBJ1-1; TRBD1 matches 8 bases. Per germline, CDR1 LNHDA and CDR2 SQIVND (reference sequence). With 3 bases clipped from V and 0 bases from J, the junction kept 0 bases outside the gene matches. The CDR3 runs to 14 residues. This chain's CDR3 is CASSMDRVNTEAFF. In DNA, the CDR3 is TGTGCCAGTAGTATGGACAGGGTGAACACTGAAGCTTTCTTT.

The CDR3 spells CASSLAGSYTF. The CDR3 region has the DNA TGTGCCAGCAGCTTAGCAGGGTCCTACACCTTC. The chain carries TRBV7-9 and TRBJ1-2; no clear D. The CDR3 spans 11 residues. Trimming stripped 0 bases from V and 10 bases from J, with 6 bases between. Germline CDR1 SEHNR, CDR2 FQNEAQ (reference sequence).

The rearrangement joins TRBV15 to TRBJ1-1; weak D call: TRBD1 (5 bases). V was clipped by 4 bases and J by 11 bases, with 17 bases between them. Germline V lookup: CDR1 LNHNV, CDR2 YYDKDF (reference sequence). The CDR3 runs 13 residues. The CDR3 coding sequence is TGTGCCACCAGCACAATTGCCAGGGTTCGGGCTTTCTTT. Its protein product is CATSTIARVRAFF.

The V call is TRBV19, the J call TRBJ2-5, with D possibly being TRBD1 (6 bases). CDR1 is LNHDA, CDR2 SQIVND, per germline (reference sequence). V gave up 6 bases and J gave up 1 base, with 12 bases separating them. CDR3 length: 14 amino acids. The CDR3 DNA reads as TGTGCCAGTAGCCGGGACAATCTCCAAGAGACCCAGTACTTC. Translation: CASSRDNLQETQYF.

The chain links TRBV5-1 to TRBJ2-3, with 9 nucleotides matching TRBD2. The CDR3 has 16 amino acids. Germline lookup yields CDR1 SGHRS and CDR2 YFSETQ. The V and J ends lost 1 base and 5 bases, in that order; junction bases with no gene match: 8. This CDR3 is CASSLYGGGVEDTQYF. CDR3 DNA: TGCGCCAGCAGCTTGTACGGCGGGGGGGTTGAAGATACGCAGTATTTT.

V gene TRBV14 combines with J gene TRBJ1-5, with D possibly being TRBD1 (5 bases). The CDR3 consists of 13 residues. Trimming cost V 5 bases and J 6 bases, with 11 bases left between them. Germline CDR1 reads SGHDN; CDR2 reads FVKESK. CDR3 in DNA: TGTGCCAGCAGCGCAGGGCTGACTCAGCCCCAGCATTTT. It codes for CASSAGLTQPQHF.

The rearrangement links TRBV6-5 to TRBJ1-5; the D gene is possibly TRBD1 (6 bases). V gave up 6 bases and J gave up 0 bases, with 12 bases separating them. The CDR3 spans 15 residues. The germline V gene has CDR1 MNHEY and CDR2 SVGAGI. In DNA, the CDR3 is TGTGCCAGCAGCGGAGGACAGATTAGCAATCAGCCCCAGCATTTT. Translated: CASSGGQISNQPQHF.

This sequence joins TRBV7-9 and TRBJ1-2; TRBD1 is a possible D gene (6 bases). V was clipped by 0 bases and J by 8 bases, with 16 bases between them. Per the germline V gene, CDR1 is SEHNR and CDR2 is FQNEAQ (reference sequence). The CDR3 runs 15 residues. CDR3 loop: CASSLATGLLGGYTF. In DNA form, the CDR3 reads TGTGCCAGCAGCTTAGCGACAGGCCTTCTTGGCGGCTACACCTTC. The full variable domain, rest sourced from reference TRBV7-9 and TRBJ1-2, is DTGVSQNPRHKITKRGQNVTFRCDPISEHNRLYWYRQTLGQGPEFLTYFQNEAQLEKSRLLSDRFSAERPKGSFSTLEIQRTEQGDSAMYLCASSLATGLLGGYTFGSGTRLTVV.

The CDR3: CASSLIARQGAYGYTF. The CDR3 bases are TGCGCCAGCAGCTTAATCGCCAGACAGGGAGCCTATGGCTACACCTTC. The chain employs TRBV5-1 and TRBJ1-2; TRBD1 matches 7 bases. Trimming removed 2 bases from V and 4 bases from J; junction bases left unmatched: 11. This CDR3 has 16 amino acids. Germline values: CDR1 SGHRS, CDR2 YFSETQ.

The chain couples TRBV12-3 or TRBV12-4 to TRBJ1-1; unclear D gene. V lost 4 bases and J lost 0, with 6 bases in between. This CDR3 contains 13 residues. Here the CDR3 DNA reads TGTGCCAGCAGTTCTTACATGAACACTGAAGCTTTCTTT. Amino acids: CASSSYMNTEAFF.

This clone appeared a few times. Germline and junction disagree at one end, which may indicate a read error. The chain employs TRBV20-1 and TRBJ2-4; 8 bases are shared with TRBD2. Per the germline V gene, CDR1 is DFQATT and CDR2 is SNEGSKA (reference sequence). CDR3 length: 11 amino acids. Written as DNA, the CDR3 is TGCAGTGCCGACTGGGGGGGACTAGTTGTGTTC. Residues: CSADWGGLVVF.

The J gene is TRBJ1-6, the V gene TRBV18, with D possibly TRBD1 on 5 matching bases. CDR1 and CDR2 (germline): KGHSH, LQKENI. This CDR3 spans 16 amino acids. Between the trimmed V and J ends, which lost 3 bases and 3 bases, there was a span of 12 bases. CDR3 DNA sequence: TGTGCCAGCTCACCCTCAGCAGGGATCTATAATTCACCCCTCCACTTT. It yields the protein CASSPSAGIYNSPLHF.

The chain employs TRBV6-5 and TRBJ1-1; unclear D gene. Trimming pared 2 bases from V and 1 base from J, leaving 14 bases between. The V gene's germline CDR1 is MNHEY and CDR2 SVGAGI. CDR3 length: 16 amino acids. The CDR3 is CASSYTAATRNTEAFF. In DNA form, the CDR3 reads TGTGCCAGCAGTTACACGGCAGCCACTAGGAACACTGAAGCTTTCTTT.

The CDR3 nucleotides are TGCAGCGTTACCCCGACAGTCTCCTACGAGCAGTACTTC. It is translated as CSVTPTVSYEQYF. The chain joins TRBV29-1 to TRBJ2-7, with D possibly matching TRBD1 (5 bases). The germline V and J ends were trimmed by 5 bases and 0 bases, with 11 bases remaining between them. Germline CDR1 reads SQVTM; CDR2 reads ANQGSEA. This CDR3 region has 13 residues.

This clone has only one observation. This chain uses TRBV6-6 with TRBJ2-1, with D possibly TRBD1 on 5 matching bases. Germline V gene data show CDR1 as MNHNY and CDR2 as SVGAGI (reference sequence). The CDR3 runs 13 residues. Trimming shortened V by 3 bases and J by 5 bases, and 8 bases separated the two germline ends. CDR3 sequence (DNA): TGTGCCAGCAGTTATACAGGAAACAATGAGCAGTTCTTC. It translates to CASSYTGNNEQFF.

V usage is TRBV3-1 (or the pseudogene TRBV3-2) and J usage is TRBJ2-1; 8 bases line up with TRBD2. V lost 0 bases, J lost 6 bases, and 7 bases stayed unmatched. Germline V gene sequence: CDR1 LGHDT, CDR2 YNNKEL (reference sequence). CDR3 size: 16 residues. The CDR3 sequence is CASSQDGLAGFNEQFF. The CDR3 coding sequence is TGTGCCAGCAGCCAAGATGGCTTAGCGGGGTTCAATGAGCAGTTCTTC.

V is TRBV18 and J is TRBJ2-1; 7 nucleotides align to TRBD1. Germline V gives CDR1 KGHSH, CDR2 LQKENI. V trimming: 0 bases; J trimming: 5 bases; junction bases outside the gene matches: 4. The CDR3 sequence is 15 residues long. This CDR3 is CASSPPGQRDNEQFF. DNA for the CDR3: TGTGCCAGCTCACCACCGGGACAGCGCGACAATGAGCAGTTCTTC.

The CDR3 loop reads CASSGAEAGELFF. The CDR3 coding sequence is TGTGCCAGCAGCGGCGCGGAGGCCGGGGAGCTGTTTTTT. V and J are TRBV9 and TRBJ2-2; weak D call: TRBD2 (5 bases). This CDR3 contains 13 residues. Germline CDR1 is SGDLS and CDR2 is YYNGEE. V was shortened by 3 bases and J by 6 bases, with 9 bases between the two germline ends.

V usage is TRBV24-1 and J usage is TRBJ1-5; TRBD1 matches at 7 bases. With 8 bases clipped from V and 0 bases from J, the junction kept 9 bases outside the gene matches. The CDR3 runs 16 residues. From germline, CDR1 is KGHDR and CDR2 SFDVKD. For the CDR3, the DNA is TGTGCCACCAATTTACAGGGGACAGTTAGCAATCAGCCCCAGCATTTT. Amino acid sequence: CATNLQGTVSNQPQHF.

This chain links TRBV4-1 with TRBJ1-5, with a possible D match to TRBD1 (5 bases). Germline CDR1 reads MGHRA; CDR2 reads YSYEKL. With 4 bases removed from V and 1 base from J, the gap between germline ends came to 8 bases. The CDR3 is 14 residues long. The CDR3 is CASSLRDSNQPQHF. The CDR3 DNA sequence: TGCGCCAGCAGCCTCCGGGACAGCAATCAGCCCCAGCATTTT.

The CDR3 bases are TGTGCCAGCAGCCCACAGGGGCCCCTACCCCAATACGAGCAGTACTTC. It codes for CASSPQGPLPQYEQYF. This chain joins TRBV7-9 and TRBJ2-7, with 7 bases identical to TRBD1. Germline CDR1 is SEHNR and CDR2 is FQNEAQ (reference sequence). This CDR3 region has 16 residues. Trimming took 5 bases from V and 4 from J; bases not matched to a gene: 14.

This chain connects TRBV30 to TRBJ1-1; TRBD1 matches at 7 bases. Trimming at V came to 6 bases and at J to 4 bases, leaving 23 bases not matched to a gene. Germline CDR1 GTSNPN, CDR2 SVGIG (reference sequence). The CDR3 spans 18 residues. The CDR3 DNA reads TGTGCCTGCCCCCGGAACAAGTATAAGGGGGCTCCGGGCACTGAAGCTTTCTTT. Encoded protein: CACPRNKYKGAPGTEAFF.

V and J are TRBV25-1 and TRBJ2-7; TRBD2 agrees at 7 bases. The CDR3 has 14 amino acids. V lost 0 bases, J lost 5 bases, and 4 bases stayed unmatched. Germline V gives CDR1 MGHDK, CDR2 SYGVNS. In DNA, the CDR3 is TGTGCCAGCAGTGAATACAGGGAGGGAGACGAGCAGTACTTC. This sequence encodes CASSEYREGDEQYF.

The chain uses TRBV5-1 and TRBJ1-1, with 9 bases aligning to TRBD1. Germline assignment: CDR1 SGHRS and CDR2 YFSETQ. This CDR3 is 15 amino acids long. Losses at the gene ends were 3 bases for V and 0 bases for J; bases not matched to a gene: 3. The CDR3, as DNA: TGCGCCAGCAGCTGGGGGACAGGGATGAACACTGAAGCTTTCTTT. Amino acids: CASSWGTGMNTEAFF.

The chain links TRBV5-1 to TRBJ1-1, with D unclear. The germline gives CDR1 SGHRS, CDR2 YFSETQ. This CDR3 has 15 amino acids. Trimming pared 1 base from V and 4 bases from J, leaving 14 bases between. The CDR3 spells CASSLIGNMGTEAFF. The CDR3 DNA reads TGCGCCAGCAGCTTGATAGGGAACATGGGCACTGAAGCTTTCTTT.

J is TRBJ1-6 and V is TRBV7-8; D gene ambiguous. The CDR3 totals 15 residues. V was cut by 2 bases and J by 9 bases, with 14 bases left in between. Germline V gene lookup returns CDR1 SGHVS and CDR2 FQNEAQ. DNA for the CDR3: TGTGCCAGCAGCTTACGCCAGTTCGGCATTTCACCCCTCCACTTT. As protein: CASSLRQFGISPLHF.

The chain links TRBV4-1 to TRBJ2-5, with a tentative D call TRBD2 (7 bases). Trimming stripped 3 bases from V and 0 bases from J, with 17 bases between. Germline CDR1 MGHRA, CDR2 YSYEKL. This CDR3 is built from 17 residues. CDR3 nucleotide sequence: TGCGCCAGCAGCCACCCTACCGGGGGGCCAGACCAAGAGACCCAGTACTTC. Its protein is CASSHPTGGPDQETQYF.

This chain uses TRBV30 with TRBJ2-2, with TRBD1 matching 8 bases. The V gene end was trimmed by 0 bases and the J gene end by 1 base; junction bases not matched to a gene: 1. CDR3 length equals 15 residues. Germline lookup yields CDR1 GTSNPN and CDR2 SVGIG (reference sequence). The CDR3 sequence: CAWSVGQGNTGELFF. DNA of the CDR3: TGTGCCTGGAGTGTCGGACAGGGGAACACCGGGGAGCTGTTTTTT.